The clone carrying this T cell receptor beta chain was recorded at least ten times. Its antigen is as yet unknown. With a J-beta primer mix and a sample-barcoded 5' primer, a second PCR ran 7 to 11 cycles. TCRdb reprocessed the 5' RACE reads with MiXCR, giving one entry per CDR3 protein. The sample has 850,000 to 1,100,000 distinct CDR3 sequences; around two fifths are singletons. The sample belongs to a study of blood T cells in healthy people across ages. Findings of the study overall: Changes seen in expanded clonotypes were possibly confounded by donor CMV status left unknown. The long-lived group displayed more naive CD4+ cells, plus higher diversity, than the aged donors did.

Germline values: CDR1 SGDLS, CDR2 YYNGEE. The junction had 9 bases not matched to a gene; V was cut back by 2 bases and J by 7 bases. There are 16 residues in the CDR3. Each donor had roughly 10 milliliters of peripheral blood drawn. Per sample, at least 5 micrograms of total RNA were extracted. This sequence originates from a man aged 18 to 30 in good health. The sample comprised blood. The chain employs TRBV9 and TRBJ2-1, with TRBD1 matching over 10 bases. The CDR3 region has the DNA TGTGCCAGCAGCGTTGCCGGGACAGGGGATTGGAATGAGCAGTTCTTC. It yields the protein CASSVAGTGDWNEQFF.